This TCR beta chain was recorded in a study of blood T cell repertoires in COVID-19. Study-wide background: Some COVID-19 samples were acute and others convalescent; all came from the United States, Italy and Spain.

Those enrolled, adults aged 18 to 89 years, came from about two dozen US areas. Participant-given clinical history determined each cohort assignment. This CDR3 comprises 14 residues. V lost 2 bases and J lost 4, with 14 bases in between. Germline V gene lookup returns CDR1 SQVTM and CDR2 ANQGSEA. Assay: immunoSEQ multiplex PCR; the TCRdb copy retains only in-frame clones and omits some. The data hold 230,000 or so clones, with approximately 85% observed a single time. The receptor was derived from a woman between 50 and 59 years old who had been exposed to COVID-19. V gene TRBV29-1 combines with J gene TRBJ1-2, with a possible D match to TRBD1 (6 bases). Sequencing was carried out using PBMCs or T cells enriched from blood (not recorded which). This chain's CDR3 is CSVENRGDTYGYTF. The CDR3 DNA reads as TGCAGCGTTGAAAATCGAGGGGACACCTATGGCTACACCTTC.